What follows are 24 T cell receptor beta chains derived from one specimen sequenced in a study of blood T cell repertoires in COVID-19. The method was immunoSEQ multiplex PCR; TCRdb's version includes in-frame clones alone and lacks a portion of them. Of 230,000 or so clones in the sample, approximately 80% were seen once. The sample was peripheral blood. The receptors derive from a man in his forties who had recovered from COVID-19.

The rearrangement links TRBV5-1 to TRBJ1-2; possibly TRBD1 for D (5 bases). CDR1 is SGHRS, CDR2 YFSETQ, per germline. V gave up 0 bases and J gave up 7 bases, with 19 bases separating them. The CDR3 spans 16 residues. CDR3: CASSLDPNKGLFGYTF. CDR3 nucleotides: TGCGCCAGCAGCTTGGATCCGAACAAGGGGTTGTTTGGCTACACCTTC.

The chain recombines TRBV11-3 with TRBJ2-1; 12 nucleotides line up with TRBD2. The CDR3 sequence is 16 residues long. J lost 3 bases, V lost 2 bases, and 2 bases had no gene match. The germline gives CDR1 SGHNT, CDR2 YENEEA. The CDR3 reads CASSLLAGGHYNEQFF. CDR3 bases: TGTGCCAGCAGCTTACTAGCGGGGGGGCACTACAATGAGCAGTTCTTC.

This chain joins TRBV7-9 and TRBJ2-2; 12 nucleotides align to TRBD2. J gave up 0 bases and V 5 bases, and 1 base lay outside the gene matches. The CDR3 runs to 16 residues. CDR1 is SEHNR and CDR2 is FQNEAQ in the germline V gene (reference sequence). The CDR3 sequence is CASSRTSGANTGELFF. For the CDR3, the DNA is TGTGCCAGCAGCCGGACTAGCGGGGCGAACACCGGGGAGCTGTTTTTT.

The V and J genes are TRBV5-1 and TRBJ1-4; D might be TRBD1 (6 bases). The V end was cut by 4 bases, the J end by 3 bases, with 13 bases between. The CDR3 spans 15 residues. From germline, CDR1 is SGHRS and CDR2 YFSETQ. The CDR3 loop is CASSELQGSNEKLFF. CDR3 DNA: TGCGCCAGCAGCGAACTACAGGGCTCTAATGAAAAACTGTTTTTT.

This sequence joins TRBV29-1 and TRBJ2-7, with TRBD1 as a possible D gene (5 bases). V lost 0 bases and J 2 bases, leaving 11 bases between the germline ends. This CDR3 is built from 14 residues. The germline CDR1 and CDR2 sequences are SQVTM and ANQGSEA. CDR3 amino acids: CSVEDGKGPYEQYF. The CDR3 DNA sequence: TGCAGCGTTGAAGACGGCAAGGGGCCCTACGAGCAGTACTTC.

The chain employs TRBV7-9 and TRBJ2-5; the D is unclear. The CDR3 is 14 amino acids. Germline V gives CDR1 SEHNR, CDR2 FQNEAQ (reference sequence). V lost 3 bases and J lost 0, with 8 bases in between. In DNA, the CDR3 is TGTGCCAGCAGCTTTATGCAGAACCAAGAGACCCAGTACTTC. Protein sequence: CASSFMQNQETQYF.

This chain connects TRBV6-5 to TRBJ1-1; 7 nucleotides agree with TRBD1. From germline, CDR1 is MNHEY and CDR2 SVGAGI. The CDR3 is 13 amino acids. After removal of 6 bases from V and 4 bases from J, the junction contained 5 bases not matched to a gene. The CDR3 reads CASSLRQGTEAFF. The CDR3 DNA reads TGTGCCAGCAGCCTAAGACAGGGCACTGAAGCTTTCTTT.

This clone was recorded only once. The chain uses TRBV7-8 and TRBJ1-1; D is unclear. V dropped 4 bases and J dropped 1 base, with 7 bases sitting between them. The CDR3 runs 13 residues. Germline-derived CDR1 and CDR2 are SGHVS and FQNEAQ. The CDR3: CASSYTRNTEAFF. The CDR3 DNA follows: TGTGCCAGCAGCTACACACGGAACACTGAAGCTTTCTTT.

The chain has TRBV5-6 and TRBJ1-2; 9 bases fit TRBD1. Germline V gene sequence: CDR1 SGHDT, CDR2 YYEEEE. This CDR3 contains 12 residues. V lost 3 bases to trimming and J lost 8 bases; unmatched junction nucleotides: 2. CDR3 residues: CASSYGTGGYTF. The CDR3 region has the DNA TGTGCCAGCAGCTACGGGACAGGGGGCTACACCTTC.

The CDR3 sequence: CASSQELQNYGYTF. In nucleotides, the CDR3 is TGTGCCAGCAGCCAAGAGTTACAGAACTATGGCTACACCTTC. This chain joins TRBV3-1 (or the pseudogene TRBV3-2) and TRBJ1-2; D ambiguous. Germline CDR1 is LGHDT and CDR2 is YNNKEL (reference sequence). This CDR3 comprises 14 residues. V was clipped by 0 bases and J by 2 bases, with 7 bases between them.

This chain connects TRBV6-6 to TRBJ1-4, with a tentative D call TRBD1 (6 bases). CDR1 is MNHNY and CDR2 is SVGAGI in the germline V gene (reference sequence). This CDR3 is built from 16 residues. Deletions cut 6 bases from V and 0 bases from J, with 14 bases between. CDR3 sequence: CASSRPTGPTNEKLFF. DNA of the CDR3: TGTGCCAGCAGCCGCCCGACAGGTCCAACTAATGAAAAACTGTTTTTT.

This clone has more than one count but fewer than ten. The genes are TRBV5-1 and TRBJ1-1, with a weak D call TRBD1 (6 bases). In germline, CDR1 is SGHRS, CDR2 YFSETQ. The CDR3 length is 14 residues. The V gene lost 2 bases and the J gene lost 0 bases, with 8 bases spanning the gap. The CDR3 DNA reads TGCGCCAGCAGCTTTGGGGGCCTGAACACTGAAGCTTTCTTT. Amino acids: CASSFGGLNTEAFF. The full variable domain, completed using reference TRBV5-1 and TRBJ1-1, is KAGVTQTPRYLIKTRGQQVTLSCSPISGHRSVSWYQQTPGQGLQFLFEYFSETQRNKGNFPGRFSGRQFSNSRSEMNVSTLELGDSALYLCASSFGGLNTEAFFGQGTRLTVV.

The J gene is TRBJ1-2, the V gene TRBV12-3 or TRBV12-4; D is uncertain. The CDR3 contains 11 residues. V was cut by 5 bases and J by 6 bases, with 7 bases left in between. CDR3 residues: CASSLIDGYTF. The CDR3 bases are TGTGCCAGCAGTCTAATAGATGGCTACACCTTC.

The V gene is TRBV4-3, the J gene TRBJ2-5; 13 bases match TRBD2. CDR1 is LGHNA and CDR2 is YSLEER in the germline V gene. V was clipped by 4 bases and J by 4 bases; unmatched bases: 12. The CDR3 has 18 amino acids. CDR3 region: CASSLPGLAGWEGETQYF. CDR3 nucleotides: TGCGCCAGCAGCCTCCCGGGACTAGCGGGATGGGAAGGAGAGACCCAGTACTTC.

The rearrangement joins TRBV11-3 to TRBJ2-5, with TRBD2 as a possible D gene (5 bases). V lost 2 bases to trimming and J lost 1 base, with 14 bases between them. CDR3 length equals 16 residues. Looked up from germline, CDR1 is SGHNT and CDR2 is YENEEA. The CDR3 region is CASSLRVREGQETQYF. For the CDR3, the DNA is TGTGCCAGCAGCTTAAGAGTCCGAGAGGGCCAAGAGACCCAGTACTTC.

V gene TRBV2 combines with J gene TRBJ2-7, with a tentative D call TRBD2 (5 bases). Deletions cut 6 bases from V and 7 bases from J, with 13 bases between. Germline loops: CDR1 SNHLY, CDR2 FYNNEI. The length of the CDR3 is 12 residues. CDR3: CASRLEPREQYF. The CDR3 DNA follows: TGTGCCAGCAGACTAGAACCGAGGGAGCAGTACTTC.

This clone was seen at least ten times. This chain joins TRBV30 and TRBJ1-1; maybe TRBD1 (5 bases). Trimming left V 2 bases short and J 6 bases short, with 19 bases between. Germline loops: CDR1 GTSNPN, CDR2 SVGIG (reference sequence). The CDR3 totals 15 residues. CDR3 sequence reads: CAWSRTGSIRAEAFF. DNA for the CDR3: TGTGCCTGGAGTCGCACAGGATCTATCCGGGCTGAAGCTTTCTTT.

J is TRBJ2-5 and V is TRBV7-2, with D unresolved. From germline, CDR1 is SGHTA and CDR2 FQGNSA. This CDR3 is built from 13 residues. Between the trimmed V and J ends, which lost 4 bases and 3 bases, there was a span of 9 bases. The CDR3 reads CASSSIREETQYF. The CDR3 DNA sequence: TGTGCCAGCAGCTCGATCCGAGAAGAGACCCAGTACTTC.

This chain links TRBV5-1 with TRBJ2-5, with D maybe TRBD1 (6 bases). V lost 1 base and J lost 3, with 13 bases in between. The CDR3 covers 15 residues. Germline CDR1 is SGHRS and CDR2 is YFSETQ. The CDR3: CASSLFLAGEETQYF. The CDR3 nucleotides read TGCGCCAGCAGCTTGTTCTTAGCAGGGGAAGAGACCCAGTACTTC.

The chain joins TRBV6-5 to TRBJ2-2; D may be TRBD1 (5 bases). Germline values: CDR1 MNHEY, CDR2 SVGAGI. There are 13 residues in the CDR3. Trimming pared 10 bases from V and 2 bases from J, leaving 11 bases between. CDR3 amino acids: CATRTLNTGELFF. CDR3 nucleotide sequence: TGTGCCACCCGGACACTAAACACCGGGGAGCTGTTTTTT.

The chain couples TRBV7-2 to TRBJ2-4, with TRBD1 matching over 7 bases. Germline V gene lookup returns CDR1 SGHTA and CDR2 FQGNSA. The CDR3 extends over 15 amino acids. Germline trimming cut 1 base from V and 6 bases from J; bases unmatched to any gene: 6. CDR3 coding DNA: TGTGCCAGCAGCTTAGAACGGACAGGTCGAAACATTCAGTACTTC. Translated, it gives CASSLERTGRNIQYF.

The chain recombines TRBV6-5 with TRBJ2-2; 11 bases fit TRBD2. The CDR3 extends over 15 amino acids. Germline values: CDR1 MNHEY, CDR2 SVGAGI. After removal of 9 bases from V and 6 bases from J, the junction contained 9 bases not matched to a gene. The DNA for the CDR3 is TGTGCCAGTCGCCTAGCGGGGGGCCGTCCCGGGGAGCTGTTTTTT. Encoded protein: CASRLAGGRPGELFF.

The V call is TRBV28, the J call TRBJ2-7; 7 bases line up with TRBD1. Unmatched junction bases numbered 4, after V lost 2 bases and J lost 3 bases. The germline V gene encodes CDR1 MDHEN and CDR2 SYDVKM. The CDR3 contains 14 residues. This CDR3 is CASSLGQVDYEQYF. The CDR3 DNA follows: TGTGCCAGCAGTTTAGGACAGGTGGACTACGAGCAGTACTTC.

This clone was counted only a few times. The gene calls are TRBV28 and TRBJ2-6; TRBD1 matches at 12 bases. Germline CDR1 and CDR2: MDHEN and SYDVKM. Losses at the gene ends were 5 bases for V and 4 bases for J; bases not matched to a gene: 9. This CDR3 has 18 residues. As DNA, the CDR3 is TGTGCCAGCAGTCCCGGGGGACAGGGGGCGCGAGGGGCCAACGTCCTGACTTTC. Its protein product is CASSPGGQGARGANVLTF.